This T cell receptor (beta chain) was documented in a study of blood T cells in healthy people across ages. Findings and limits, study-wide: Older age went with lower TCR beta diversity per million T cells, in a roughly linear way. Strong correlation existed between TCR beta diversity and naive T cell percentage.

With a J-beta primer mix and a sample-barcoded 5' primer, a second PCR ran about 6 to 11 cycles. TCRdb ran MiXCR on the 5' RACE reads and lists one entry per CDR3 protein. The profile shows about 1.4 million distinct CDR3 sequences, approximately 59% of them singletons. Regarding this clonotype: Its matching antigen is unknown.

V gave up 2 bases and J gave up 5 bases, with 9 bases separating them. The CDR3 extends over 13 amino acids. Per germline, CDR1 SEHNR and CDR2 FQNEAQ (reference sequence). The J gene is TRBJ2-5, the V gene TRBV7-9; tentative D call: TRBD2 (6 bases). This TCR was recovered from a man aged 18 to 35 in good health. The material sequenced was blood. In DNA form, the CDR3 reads TGTGCCAGCAGCTTACAAAGCGGGGAGACCCAGTACTTC. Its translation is CASSLQSGETQYF.